A selection of T cell receptor beta chains follows, all from one sample in a study of blood T cell repertoires in COVID-19. Assay: immunoSEQ multiplex PCR; the TCRdb copy retains only in-frame clones and omits some. The sample consists of around 160,000 clones, 75% to 90% of them appearing once. Sample: peripheral blood. The receptors shown here come from a man younger than 30 with COVID-19, enrolled during active disease. Both conserved end residues are part of each CDR3. A D gene is named only where the DNA matches it firmly. Some rows have no size entry. The others give once, few or many, or a class for an expanded clone.

V gene: TRBV27; D gene: TRBD2; J gene: TRBJ2-2; clone size: NA; CDR3 protein: CASSRTLAVNTGELFF; CDR3 DNA: TGTGCCAGCAGTCGCACTCTAGCGGTAAACACCGGGGAGCTGTTTTTT
V gene: TRBV9; D gene: TRBD1; J gene: TRBJ1-6; clone size: NA; CDR3 protein: CASSLRQGYSYNSPLHF; CDR3 DNA: TGTGCCAGCAGCCTCAGACAGGGGTACTCCTATAATTCACCCCTCCACTTT
V gene: TRBV7-2; D gene: TRBD2; J gene: TRBJ2-7; clone size: NA; CDR3 protein: CASSPYSGSPSYEQYF; CDR3 DNA: TGTGCCAGCAGCCCCTATAGCGGGAGCCCCTCCTACGAGCAGTACTTC
V gene: TRBV4-1; D gene: NA; J gene: TRBJ1-1; clone size: once; CDR3 protein: CASSQEGQGWNTEAFF; CDR3 DNA: TGCGCCAGCAGCCAAGAAGGGCAGGGATGGAACACTGAAGCTTTCTTT
V gene: TRBV2; D gene: NA; J gene: TRBJ2-7; clone size: NA; CDR3 protein: CASSDDSYEQYF; CDR3 DNA: TGTGCCAGCAGCGACGACAGTTACGAGCAGTACTTC
V gene: TRBV9; D gene: NA; J gene: TRBJ2-5; clone size: NA; CDR3 protein: CASSVGPQETQYF; CDR3 DNA: TGTGCCAGCAGCGTAGGGCCCCAAGAGACCCAGTACTTC
V gene: TRBV27; D gene: NA; J gene: TRBJ1-5; clone size: NA; CDR3 protein: CASLPGGVWGQPQHF; CDR3 DNA: TGTGCCAGCCTCCCCGGGGGGGTATGGGGTCAGCCCCAGCATTTT
V gene: TRBV6-2/TRBV6-3; D gene: NA; J gene: TRBJ1-2; clone size: NA; CDR3 protein: CASSYPGKDGYTF; CDR3 DNA: TGTGCCAGCAGTTACCCCGGGAAGGATGGCTACACCTTC
V gene: TRBV6-2/TRBV6-3; D gene: NA; J gene: TRBJ2-1; clone size: NA; CDR3 protein: CASSLTGREQFF; CDR3 DNA: TGTGCCAGCAGCTTGACTGGCAGAGAGCAGTTCTTC
V gene: TRBV12-2; D gene: NA; J gene: TRBJ2-7; clone size: NA; CDR3 protein: CASRSGMREYEQYF; CDR3 DNA: TGTGCAAGTCGCTCGGGCATGAGGGAGTACGAGCAGTACTTC
V gene: TRBV25-1; D gene: TRBD1; J gene: TRBJ1-6; clone size: NA; CDR3 protein: CASSARDRGYNSPLHF; CDR3 DNA: TGTGCCAGCAGTGCCCGGGACAGGGGATACAATTCACCCCTCCACTTT
V gene: TRBV10-3; D gene: NA; J gene: TRBJ1-3; clone size: NA; CDR3 protein: CAISSTGVLSGNTIYF; CDR3 DNA: TGTGCCATCAGTTCGACAGGAGTACTCTCTGGAAACACCATATATTTT
V gene: TRBV6-4; D gene: NA; J gene: TRBJ2-1; clone size: NA; CDR3 protein: CASSDSSGGNEQFF; CDR3 DNA: TGTGCCAGCAGTGACTCCTCCGGGGGCAATGAGCAGTTCTTC
V gene: TRBV5-6; D gene: TRBD1; J gene: TRBJ1-2; clone size: NA; CDR3 protein: CASSLDRGFLGYTF; CDR3 DNA: TGTGCCAGCAGCTTGGACAGGGGGTTCCTTGGCTACACCTTC
V gene: TRBV15; D gene: NA; J gene: TRBJ1-2; clone size: NA; CDR3 protein: CATSRWGLADIYGYTF; CDR3 DNA: TGTGCCACCAGCAGATGGGGCCTGGCAGATATCTATGGCTACACCTTC
V gene: TRBV6-5; D gene: TRBD2; J gene: TRBJ2-3; clone size: NA; CDR3 protein: CASSFRLARTQYF; CDR3 DNA: TGTGCCAGCAGTTTCCGACTAGCGCGCACGCAGTATTTT
V gene: TRBV5-8; D gene: NA; J gene: TRBJ2-7; clone size: NA; CDR3 protein: CASSFQGRSYEQYF; CDR3 DNA: TGTGCCAGCAGCTTCCAGGGTCGGTCCTACGAGCAGTACTTC
V gene: TRBV27; D gene: TRBD1; J gene: TRBJ2-7; clone size: NA; CDR3 protein: CASARATGASYEQYF; CDR3 DNA: TGTGCCAGCGCACGTGCGACAGGGGCATCCTACGAGCAGTACTTC
V gene: TRBV5-1; D gene: TRBD2; J gene: TRBJ2-3; clone size: NA; CDR3 protein: CASSLEAGEADTQYF; CDR3 DNA: TGCGCCAGCAGCCTTGAAGCGGGAGAGGCAGATACGCAGTATTTT
V gene: TRBV4-1; D gene: TRBD1; J gene: TRBJ2-3; clone size: few; CDR3 protein: CASRQEDRGSTDTQYF; CDR3 DNA: TGCGCCAGCAGACAAGAGGACAGGGGAAGCACAGATACGCAGTATTTT
V gene: TRBV11-1; D gene: TRBD2; J gene: TRBJ2-3; clone size: once; CDR3 protein: CASSVHLAGATDTQYF; CDR3 DNA: TGTGCCAGCAGCGTCCATCTAGCGGGAGCCACAGATACGCAGTATTTT
V gene: TRBV6-5; D gene: NA; J gene: TRBJ2-3; clone size: NA; CDR3 protein: CASTSSTDTQYF; CDR3 DNA: TGTGCCAGCACAAGCAGCACAGATACGCAGTATTTT
V gene: TRBV24-1; D gene: TRBD2; J gene: TRBJ2-4; clone size: NA; CDR3 protein: CATSDVAGAKNIQYF; CDR3 DNA: TGTGCCACCAGTGATGTAGCGGGCGCCAAAAACATTCAGTACTTC
V gene: TRBV6-5; D gene: NA; J gene: TRBJ1-2; clone size: NA; CDR3 protein: CASSYAGTDGYTF; CDR3 DNA: TGTGCCAGCAGTTACGCAGGGACTGATGGCTACACCTTC
V gene: TRBV2; D gene: TRBD1; J gene: TRBJ1-4; clone size: NA; CDR3 protein: CASLKGAGEKLFF; CDR3 DNA: TGTGCCAGCTTGAAGGGGGCAGGTGAAAAACTGTTTTTT
V gene: TRBV28; D gene: TRBD2; J gene: TRBJ2-7; clone size: NA; CDR3 protein: CASSLSRGGYYEQYF; CDR3 DNA: TGTGCCAGCAGTTTATCCCGGGGGGGGTATTACGAGCAGTACTTC
V gene: TRBV9; D gene: NA; J gene: TRBJ1-2; clone size: NA; CDR3 protein: CASSASTATYGYTF; CDR3 DNA: TGTGCCAGCAGCGCCTCGACAGCAACCTATGGCTACACCTTC
V gene: TRBV7-3; D gene: NA; J gene: TRBJ2-1; clone size: NA; CDR3 protein: CASSPPSGEQFF; CDR3 DNA: TGTGCCAGCAGCCCTCCGAGCGGGGAGCAGTTCTTC
V gene: TRBV14; D gene: NA; J gene: TRBJ2-3; clone size: NA; CDR3 protein: CASSRRQITDTQYF; CDR3 DNA: TGTGCCAGCAGCCGAAGACAAATCACAGATACGCAGTATTTT
V gene: TRBV4-1; D gene: NA; J gene: TRBJ2-3; clone size: NA; CDR3 protein: CASSQDGAGVDTQYF; CDR3 DNA: TGCGCCAGCAGCCAAGACGGAGCAGGGGTGGATACGCAGTATTTT
V gene: TRBV7-6; D gene: TRBD2; J gene: TRBJ2-3; clone size: NA; CDR3 protein: CASSSGTSGAFNTQYF; CDR3 DNA: TGTGCCAGCAGCTCCGGGACTAGCGGGGCTTTCAATACGCAGTATTTT
V gene: TRBV4-1; D gene: TRBD1; J gene: TRBJ2-2; clone size: NA; CDR3 protein: CASSQGTGPPIGELFF; CDR3 DNA: TGCGCCAGCAGCCAAGGGACAGGCCCCCCGATCGGGGAGCTGTTTTTT
V gene: TRBV19; D gene: NA; J gene: TRBJ2-3; clone size: NA; CDR3 protein: CASSIKKRDTQYF; CDR3 DNA: TGTGCCAGTAGTATAAAAAAGCGGGATACGCAGTATTTT
V gene: TRBV30; D gene: TRBD2; J gene: TRBJ2-1; clone size: NA; CDR3 protein: CAWSSGLAGGEQFF; CDR3 DNA: TGTGCCTGGTCTTCCGGACTAGCGGGCGGGGAGCAGTTCTTC
V gene: TRBV2; D gene: NA; J gene: TRBJ1-5; clone size: NA; CDR3 protein: CASRLGTNLYQPQHF; CDR3 DNA: TGTGCCAGCAGACTCGGGACAAACCTATATCAGCCCCAGCATTTT
V gene: TRBV28; D gene: NA; J gene: TRBJ2-3; clone size: NA; CDR3 protein: CASSFSFARSQFMSTDTQYF; CDR3 DNA: TGTGCCAGCAGTTTTTCATTTGCTCGGAGTCAATTCATGAGCACAGATACGCAGTATTTT
V gene: TRBV7-9; D gene: TRBD2; J gene: TRBJ2-7; clone size: NA; CDR3 protein: CASSSYSGRAPSPYEQYF; CDR3 DNA: TGTGCCAGCAGCTCTTATAGCGGGAGGGCCCCCTCCCCCTACGAGCAGTACTTC
V gene: TRBV2; D gene: NA; J gene: TRBJ1-2; clone size: few; CDR3 protein: CASSDRAAGSYGYTF; CDR3 DNA: TGTGCCAGCAGTGATAGGGCAGCGGGTAGCTATGGCTACACCTTC
V gene: TRBV10-3; D gene: NA; J gene: TRBJ2-5; clone size: NA; CDR3 protein: CAITPHQSAGETQYF; CDR3 DNA: TGTGCCATCACGCCGCATCAATCGGCGGGAGAGACCCAGTACTTC
V gene: TRBV9; D gene: NA; J gene: TRBJ2-5; clone size: once; CDR3 protein: CASSDRFQETQYF; CDR3 DNA: TGTGCCAGCAGCGACAGGTTTCAAGAGACCCAGTACTTC
V gene: TRBV28; D gene: TRBD1; J gene: TRBJ2-1; clone size: NA; CDR3 protein: CASTGDRGNEQFF; CDR3 DNA: TGTGCCAGCACGGGGGACAGGGGCAATGAGCAGTTCTTC
V gene: TRBV6-6; D gene: NA; J gene: TRBJ1-3; clone size: NA; CDR3 protein: CASSDGGASGNTIYF; CDR3 DNA: TGTGCCAGCAGCGACGGTGGGGCCTCAGGAAACACCATATATTTT
V gene: TRBV7-9; D gene: TRBD2; J gene: TRBJ2-1; clone size: once; CDR3 protein: CASSPRTSGVHEQFF; CDR3 DNA: TGTGCCAGCAGCCCGAGGACTAGCGGGGTTCATGAGCAGTTCTTC
V gene: TRBV4-1; D gene: TRBD1; J gene: TRBJ1-5; clone size: few; CDR3 protein: CASSQQDRGGRPQHF; CDR3 DNA: TGCGCCAGCAGCCAACAGGACAGGGGGGGTAGGCCCCAGCATTTT
V gene: TRBV29-1; D gene: NA; J gene: TRBJ2-7; clone size: NA; CDR3 protein: CSVSGAVKGVYSYEQYF; CDR3 DNA: TGCAGCGTTAGCGGAGCTGTGAAGGGGGTATACTCCTACGAGCAGTACTTC
V gene: TRBV27; D gene: NA; J gene: TRBJ1-1; clone size: NA; CDR3 protein: CASSLRGRQDTEAFF; CDR3 DNA: TGTGCCAGCAGTCTTCGGGGCAGACAGGACACTGAAGCTTTCTTT
V gene: TRBV24-1; D gene: NA; J gene: TRBJ1-5; clone size: NA; CDR3 protein: CATASYSNQPQHF; CDR3 DNA: TGTGCCACGGCCAGTTATAGCAATCAGCCCCAGCATTTT
V gene: TRBV27; D gene: TRBD1; J gene: TRBJ1-2; clone size: NA; CDR3 protein: CASSSAGTGNYGYTF; CDR3 DNA: TGTGCCAGCAGTTCCGCCGGGACAGGGAACTATGGCTACACCTTC
V gene: TRBV6-5; D gene: TRBD1; J gene: TRBJ2-7; clone size: NA; CDR3 protein: CASTTGGRYEQYF; CDR3 DNA: TGTGCCAGTACCACAGGGGGCAGGTACGAGCAGTACTTC
V gene: TRBV28; D gene: NA; J gene: TRBJ2-3; clone size: NA; CDR3 protein: CASTFGTSTDTQYF; CDR3 DNA: TGTGCCAGCACCTTTGGGACTAGCACAGATACGCAGTATTTT
V gene: TRBV6-2/TRBV6-3; D gene: NA; J gene: TRBJ1-1; clone size: NA; CDR3 protein: CASSYRDTNTEAFF; CDR3 DNA: TGTGCCAGCAGTTACAGGGACACAAACACTGAAGCTTTCTTT
V gene: TRBV6-2/TRBV6-3; D gene: TRBD2; J gene: TRBJ2-5; clone size: NA; CDR3 protein: CASSLLAGQETQYF; CDR3 DNA: TGTGCCAGCAGTCTTCTAGCGGGTCAAGAGACCCAGTACTTC
V gene: TRBV13; D gene: NA; J gene: TRBJ1-1; clone size: NA; CDR3 protein: CASSFDRLNTEAFF; CDR3 DNA: TGTGCCAGCAGCTTTGACAGATTGAACACTGAAGCTTTCTTT
V gene: TRBV5-5; D gene: TRBD2; J gene: TRBJ2-1; clone size: once; CDR3 protein: CASEASGHNEQFF; CDR3 DNA: TGTGCCAGCGAGGCTAGCGGACACAATGAGCAGTTCTTC
V gene: TRBV19; D gene: TRBD2; J gene: TRBJ2-7; clone size: NA; CDR3 protein: CASSMGRESHEQYF; CDR3 DNA: TGTGCCAGTAGTATGGGGAGGGAGTCCCACGAGCAGTACTTC